This TCR beta chain was sequenced during a study of cytomegalovirus exposure and HLA in healthy donors. The CDR3 has 15 amino acids. Germline V gene sequence: CDR1 LNHDA, CDR2 SQIVND (reference sequence). The J segment lost 7 bases and the V segment lost 1 base, leaving 10 bases of the junction unmatched. In the PCR, 60 Vbeta and 13 Jbeta primers were used. Sequenced by immunoSEQ multiplex PCR; TCRdb stores in-frame clones only, minus some. The table has around 120,000 clones, roughly 83% seen once. Comment on this clone: The antigen is unknown.

The study's findings and limits: There were some public TCRs occurring in many donors, but most TCR sequences were rare.

This TCR derives from a young man in good health and CMV-seronegative. Sequencing was performed on PBMCs. This rearrangement joins TRBV19 to TRBJ2-7; 7 nucleotides line up with TRBD2. The CDR3 DNA reads as TGTGCCAGTAGTATAGCCCTTGGACTAGGACGGGAGCAGTACTTC. It is translated as CASSIALGLGREQYF.